The 23 T cell receptor beta chains below all came from one sample that was sequenced in a study of T-cell memory formation after mild COVID-19. TCRdb reprocessed the 5' RACE reads via MiXCR and lists one record per CDR3 protein. The data contain 450,000 to 650,000 distinct CDR3 sequences, roughly 21% of them seen just once; the ten biggest clones take up 7.5% to 9.5%. The sequenced material came from PBMCs or a T cell subset sorted from them (not recorded which). These receptors were collected from an adult woman who had mild COVID-19 (a few samples of this study predate the infection). Cell type and time point are not known.

V usage is TRBV10-3 and J usage is TRBJ2-7, with D possibly being TRBD2 (5 bases). CDR1 is ENHRY and CDR2 is SYGVKD in the germline V gene. This CDR3 spans 13 amino acids. Deletions cut 0 bases from V and 7 bases from J, with 10 bases between. CDR3 nucleotide sequence: TGTGCCATCAGTGAGTCCGGGGTAGGGGAGCAGTACTTC. This translates into CAISESGVGEQYF.

The chain is built from TRBV7-9 and TRBJ1-5; TRBD1 aligns across 9 bases. V gave up 5 bases and J gave up 5 bases; unmatched junction bases: 7. The length of the CDR3 is 15 residues. Germline assignment: CDR1 SEHNR and CDR2 FQNEAQ (reference sequence). DNA for the CDR3: TGTGCCAGCAGCCAGGGACAGGGTCCGGATCAGCCCCAGCATTTT. Translation gives CASSQGQGPDQPQHF.

In this sample, this clonotype turned up a few times. For the CDR3, the DNA is TGTGCCAGCAGGCGGGGGGGCCGGAGTGAGCAGTTCTTC. Its translation is CASRRGGRSEQFF. The V call is TRBV2, the J call TRBJ2-1; 9 bases align to TRBD2. Losses at the gene ends were 6 bases for V and 9 bases for J; bases not matched to a gene: 6. In germline, CDR1 is SNHLY, CDR2 FYNNEI. This CDR3 contains 13 residues.

This clonotype was seen at least ten times. The chain employs TRBV4-2 and TRBJ2-3; 8 bases fit TRBD1. V lost 5 bases, J lost 3 bases, and 13 bases stayed unmatched. The CDR3 runs to 17 residues. The germline V gene encodes CDR1 LGHNA and CDR2 YNFKEQ. CDR3 protein: CASSSQPIGQGTDTQYF. The CDR3 nucleotides read TGTGCCAGCAGCTCCCAACCTATAGGACAGGGTACAGATACGCAGTATTTT.

In its sample, this clonotype was seen a few times. The J gene is TRBJ2-7, the V gene TRBV12-3 or TRBV12-4; no clear D gene. V was cut by 1 base and J by 4 bases, with 11 bases left in between. This CDR3 has 14 amino acids. CDR3 sequence (DNA): TGTGCCAGCAGTTTAGTACCCATAGCTTACGAGCAGTACTTC. Protein: CASSLVPIAYEQYF.

The V call is TRBV12-3 or TRBV12-4, the J call TRBJ1-5; TRBD1 matches 11 bases. This CDR3 contains 12 residues. The V and J ends lost 5 bases and 12 bases, in that order; junction bases with no gene match: 3. In nucleotides, the CDR3 is TGTGCCAGCAGTCCGGGGACAGGGGGCCAGCATTTT. The encoded protein is CASSPGTGGQHF.

The J gene is TRBJ2-7, the V gene TRBV4-1; TRBD1 aligns across 9 bases. This CDR3 region has 16 residues. V shed 1 base and J 2 bases; nucleotides not matched to a gene: 6. Germline V gene lookup returns CDR1 MGHRA and CDR2 YSYEKL. CDR3 coding DNA: TGCGCCAGCAGCCAAGTCCCCCGGACAGGGGCCTACGAGCAGTACTTC. It encodes CASSQVPRTGAYEQYF.

This clonotype has more than one count but fewer than ten. The chain recombines TRBV20-1 with TRBJ2-2; tentative D call: TRBD1 (5 bases). V lost 6 bases to trimming and J lost 6 bases, with 20 bases between them. The CDR3 has 15 amino acids. Germline CDR1 is DFQATT and CDR2 is SNEGSKA (reference sequence). CDR3 protein: CSAPAAGIGSGELFF. CDR3 nucleotide sequence: TGCAGTGCCCCCGCTGCAGGGATAGGTTCCGGGGAGCTGTTTTTT.

This chain connects TRBV20-1 to TRBJ2-3, with 10 bases that match TRBD1. Germline loops: CDR1 DFQATT, CDR2 SNEGSKA (reference sequence). V was pared by 3 bases and J by 1 base, with 13 bases of the junction left unmatched. The CDR3 totals 18 residues. The CDR3 loop is CSASFCCAGTGGTDTQYF. The CDR3 region has the DNA TGCAGTGCTAGTTTTTGTTGCGCCGGGACAGGGGGCACAGATACGCAGTATTTT.

This chain joins TRBV6-5 and TRBJ2-1, with D possibly TRBD1 on 7 matching bases. CDR3 length: 15 amino acids. The V and J ends lost 2 bases and 6 bases respectively, with 14 bases between them. The germline V gene has CDR1 MNHEY and CDR2 SVGAGI. The CDR3 nucleotides are TGTGCCAGCAGTTACCTGTCTCAGGGGGGCAATGAGCAGTTCTTC. Translated: CASSYLSQGGNEQFF.

This clonotype turned up a few times. CDR3 DNA sequence: TGCAGCGTACGGGACGGTGGGGCCAACGTCCTGACTTTC. Protein product: CSVRDGGANVLTF. V usage is TRBV29-1 and J usage is TRBJ2-6, with D possibly being TRBD1 or TRBD2 (5 bases each). CDR1 is SQVTM and CDR2 is ANQGSEA in the germline V gene. Trimming stripped 6 bases from V and 3 bases from J, with 9 bases between. The CDR3 spans 13 residues. The variable domain in full, completed from reference TRBV29-1 and TRBJ2-6, reads SAVISQKPSRDICQRGTSLTIQCQVDSQVTMMFWYRQQPGQSLTLIATANQGSEATYESGFVIDKFPISRPNLTFSTLTVSNMSPEDSSIYLCSVRDGGANVLTFGAGSRLTVL.

The rearrangement links TRBV29-1 to TRBJ2-1; no definite D call. Deletions cut 4 bases from V and 7 bases from J, with 8 bases between. The germline V gene has CDR1 SQVTM and CDR2 ANQGSEA. The CDR3 contains 11 residues. The CDR3 loop reads CSVGEGNEQFF. In nucleotides, the CDR3 is TGCAGCGTTGGCGAAGGGAATGAGCAGTTCTTC.

The chain carries TRBV12-3 or TRBV12-4 and TRBJ2-7; 8 bases align to TRBD1. V was pared by 3 bases and J by 3 bases, with 13 bases of the junction left unmatched. CDR3 length equals 17 residues. CDR3 coding DNA: TGTGCCAGCAGTTTTAACCTACCGGGACAGGTCCTCTACGAGCAGTACTTC. It specifies CASSFNLPGQVLYEQYF.

J is TRBJ2-2 and V is TRBV9; 8 nucleotides align to TRBD1. Germline V gene lookup returns CDR1 SGDLS and CDR2 YYNGEE. This CDR3 has 15 residues. V dropped 1 base and J dropped 6; count of bases not matched to a gene: 5. The CDR3 sequence is CASSVRQGFAGELFF. In nucleotides, the CDR3 is TGTGCCAGCAGCGTAAGACAGGGGTTCGCCGGGGAGCTGTTTTTT.

The chain recombines TRBV25-1 with TRBJ1-1; TRBD1 matches at 8 bases. The length of the CDR3 is 15 residues. V was pared by 1 base and J by 3 bases, with 4 bases of the junction left unmatched. Germline CDR1 and CDR2: MGHDK and SYGVNS. CDR3 amino acids: CASSELDRDYTEAFF. CDR3 in DNA: TGTGCCAGCAGTGAATTGGACAGGGATTACACTGAAGCTTTCTTT. Supplemented by reference TRBV25-1 and TRBJ1-1, the full variable domain reads EADIYQTPRYLVIGTGKKITLECSQTMGHDKMYWYQQDPGMELHLIHYSYGVNSTEKGDLSSESTVSRIRTEHFPLTLESARPSHTSQYLCASSELDRDYTEAFFGQGTRLTVV.

This clonotype was picked up a small number of times. The V call is TRBV29-1, the J call TRBJ1-1, with D tentatively TRBD1 (5 bases). V lost 7 bases to trimming and J lost 4 bases, with 10 bases between them. The germline V gene encodes CDR1 SQVTM and CDR2 ANQGSEA. The CDR3 consists of 11 residues. CDR3 loop: CSAQGFTEAFF. DNA of the CDR3: TGCAGCGCTCAGGGTTTCACTGAAGCTTTCTTT.

A few counts support this clonotype. V and J are TRBV7-9 and TRBJ2-4; no reliable D call. The CDR3 is 15 amino acids. The germline V and J ends were trimmed by 3 bases and 4 bases, with 13 bases remaining between them. Germline CDR1 SEHNR, CDR2 FQNEAQ (reference sequence). CDR3 sequence reads: CASSFVRAGKNIQYF. The CDR3 DNA is TGTGCCAGCAGCTTTGTCCGAGCCGGGAAAAACATTCAGTACTTC. Full variable domain (remainder filled in from reference TRBV7-9 and TRBJ2-4): DTGVSQNPRHKITKRGQNVTFRCDPISEHNRLYWYRQTLGQGPEFLTYFQNEAQLEKSRLLSDRFSAERPKGSFSTLEIQRTEQGDSAMYLCASSFVRAGKNIQYFGAGTRLSVL.

Only a few counts were recorded for this clonotype. This chain connects TRBV20-1 to TRBJ1-1, with a weak D call TRBD1 (6 bases). Trimming took off 5 bases at V and 1 base at J, with 11 bases between the two ends. This CDR3 region has 13 residues. Germline lookup yields CDR1 DFQATT and CDR2 SNEGSKA (reference sequence). In nucleotides, the CDR3 is TGCAGTGCTTCTACGACAGGGAACACTGAAGCTTTCTTT. Protein product: CSASTTGNTEAFF.

The rearrangement uses TRBV4-1 and TRBJ2-2; TRBD2 matches 10 bases. This CDR3 region has 17 residues. The trim removed 3 bases at V and 0 bases at J, leaving 4 bases unmatched. CDR1 is MGHRA, CDR2 YSYEKL, per germline. CDR3 sequence (DNA): TGCGCCAGCAGCCATCTAGCGGGGGTCGCGAACACCGGGGAGCTGTTTTTT. It encodes CASSHLAGVANTGELFF.

As to this clonotype: A junction end diverges from the germline sequence, so it may reflect a read error. The rearrangement joins TRBV4-2 to TRBJ2-1, with a weak D call TRBD2 (5 bases). This CDR3 region has 18 residues. Germline CDR1 is LGHNA and CDR2 is YNFKEQ. The CDR3 loop is CASSQVVSSGLSYNEQSF. In nucleotides, the CDR3 is TGTGCCAGCAGCCAAGTCGTATCCAGCGGTCTCTCCTACAATGAGCAGTCCTTC.

This clonotype was counted between two and nine times. The chain carries TRBV29-1 and TRBJ2-2; a weak D match, TRBD2 (5 bases). V was trimmed by 4 bases and J by 3 bases, leaving 9 bases between them. Per the germline V gene, CDR1 is SQVTM and CDR2 is ANQGSEA. The CDR3 length is 13 residues. CDR3 nucleotide sequence: TGCAGCGTTGTGCGGGCTTACACCGGGGAGCTGTTTTTT. Translated, it gives CSVVRAYTGELFF.

The chain is built from TRBV2 and TRBJ2-1; 9 bases are a match to TRBD1. The CDR3 runs to 15 residues. Germline V lookup: CDR1 SNHLY, CDR2 FYNNEI. Losses at the gene ends were 3 bases for V and 6 bases for J; bases not matched to a gene: 6. DNA for the CDR3: TGTGCCAGCAGTGATCTTTGGGGACAGGGCAATGAGCAGTTCTTC. It is translated as CASSDLWGQGNEQFF.

The rearrangement links TRBV6-5 to TRBJ1-5, with D possibly matching TRBD1 (6 bases). Looked up from germline, CDR1 is MNHEY and CDR2 is SVGAGI. V lost 8 bases, J lost 6 bases, and 14 bases lay in between. This CDR3 contains 13 residues. CDR3 region: CASRRGPGQPQHF. In nucleotides, the CDR3 is TGTGCCAGCCGACGGGGGCCCGGTCAGCCCCAGCATTTT.